The next 24 T cell receptor beta chains were all read from a single sample in a study of Tregs in tolerant kidney transplant recipients (dated by TCRdb to about 2019). To prepare the library, the immunoSEQ multiplex PCR assay was applied. TCRdb obtained this table from immuneACCESS and retained in-frame rearrangements with V and J assigned. These tables miss some clones; where compared with another copy, unresolved V genes account for less than half of the shortfall, and the remainder is unexplained. In all, the sample holds around 50,000 clones, and approximately 89% of those were seen once. The top ten hold around a sixth of the sample. Related donors were used in the transplants with nonmyeloablative bone marrow transplantation, and mixed chimerism was transient in the human trials. This sample comprised CD8+ T cells from blood (PBMCs), obtained 12 months after the transplant. Every receptor here comes from a human patient who received a combined kidney and bone marrow transplant. Once a transplant has taken place, some T cells may be donor derived.

The CDR3 is CASSELAADYGYTF. In DNA form, the CDR3 reads TGTGCCAGCAGTGAATTGGCAGCGGACTATGGCTACACCTTC. This rearrangement joins TRBV6-5 to TRBJ1-2; D unclear. The V and J ends lost 5 bases and 3 bases respectively, with 13 bases between them. The CDR3 contains 14 residues. The germline V gene has CDR1 MNHEY and CDR2 SVGAGI.

The chain employs TRBV19 and TRBJ2-7; 7 nucleotides match TRBD1. The J segment lost 3 bases and the V segment lost 3 bases, leaving 8 bases of the junction unmatched. Germline CDR1 and CDR2: LNHDA and SQIVND (reference sequence). CDR3 length: 15 amino acids. CDR3 in DNA: TGTGCCAGTAGTATTGGCAGGGGGAGCCTCTACGAGCAGTACTTC. Amino acids: CASSIGRGSLYEQYF.

The chain has TRBV2 and TRBJ2-2; no firm D call. Germline lookup yields CDR1 SNHLY and CDR2 FYNNEI. This CDR3 is built from 17 residues. Trimming shortened V by 4 bases and J by 0 bases, and 15 bases separated the two germline ends. Here the CDR3 DNA reads TGTGCCAGCAGTGCCCAGGTTGGCTTCGCGAACACCGGGGAGCTGTTTTTT. Translated: CASSAQVGFANTGELFF.

The V call is TRBV18, the J call TRBJ1-1; D is undetermined. The ends were cut back, 0 bases at V and 0 bases at J, with 17 bases in the middle. CDR3 size: 18 residues. From germline, CDR1 is KGHSH and CDR2 LQKENI. Written as DNA, the CDR3 is TGTGCCAGCTCACCACCGCGGACCGGTGCCGGGATGAACACTGAAGCTTTCTTT. This sequence encodes CASSPPRTGAGMNTEAFF.

This sequence joins TRBV30 and TRBJ2-2, with D perhaps matching TRBD2 (6 bases). V gave up 2 bases and J gave up 4 bases, with 17 bases separating them. This CDR3 comprises 16 residues. Germline lookup yields CDR1 GTSNPN and CDR2 SVGIG (reference sequence). The CDR3 sequence: CAWSIHGRRATGELFF. The CDR3, as DNA: TGTGCCTGGAGTATTCACGGGAGAAGGGCCACCGGGGAGCTGTTTTTT.

The chain links TRBV4-1 to TRBJ2-5; a possible D gene is TRBD2 (6 bases). The CDR3 runs to 15 residues. Germline CDR1 reads MGHRA; CDR2 reads YSYEKL. Trimming took 5 bases from V and 3 from J, leaving 16 bases between them. The CDR3 sequence is CASSKAGTAEETQYF. The CDR3 DNA reads as TGCGCCAGCAGCAAAGCCGGGACTGCAGAAGAGACCCAGTACTTC.

V and J are TRBV4-1 and TRBJ2-7; 10 bases are shared with TRBD1. The CDR3 totals 14 residues. Per the germline V gene, CDR1 is MGHRA and CDR2 is YSYEKL. Losses at the gene ends were 1 base for V and 4 bases for J; bases not matched to a gene: 1. The CDR3 DNA is TGCGCCAGCAGCCAAGGACAGGGGGCTTACGAGCAGTACTTC. Protein sequence: CASSQGQGAYEQYF.

The rearrangement links TRBV9 to TRBJ2-5; 12 nucleotides line up with TRBD1. The DNA end lines up better with TRBJ2-7; the J call may be wrong. The CDR3 sequence is 16 residues long. CDR1 and CDR2 from the germline V gene are SGDLS and YYNGEE. CDR3 region: CASSVTTGTGGDEQYF. DNA for the CDR3: TGTGCCAGCAGCGTGACAACCGGGACAGGGGGCGACGAGCAGTACTTC.

The chain is built from TRBV7-9 and TRBJ1-2; 11 bases agree with TRBD1. This CDR3 has 14 amino acids. CDR1 is SEHNR and CDR2 is FQNEAQ in the germline V gene (reference sequence). V shed 3 bases and J 7 bases; nucleotides not matched to a gene: 4. The CDR3 spells CASSFGQGAGGYTF. The CDR3 DNA reads as TGTGCCAGCAGCTTCGGACAGGGGGCGGGTGGCTACACCTTC.

The genes are TRBV19 and TRBJ2-1, with 7 bases aligning to TRBD2. V lost 6 bases to trimming and J lost 7 bases; unmatched junction nucleotides: 9. CDR3 length equals 14 residues. Per germline, CDR1 LNHDA and CDR2 SQIVND (reference sequence). The CDR3, as DNA: TGTGCCAGTAGAGGCGGGGGTGCGGGGAATGAGCAGTTCTTC. Residues: CASRGGGAGNEQFF. The full variable domain, completed using reference TRBV19 and TRBJ2-1, is DGGITQSPKYLFRKEGQNVTLSCEQNLNHDAMYWYRQDPGQGLRLIYYSQIVNDFQKGDIAEGYSVSREKKESFPLTVTSAQKNPTAFYLCASRGGGAGNEQFFGPGTRLTVL.

The rearrangement joins TRBV29-1 to TRBJ2-7, with D perhaps TRBD2 (5 bases). The CDR3 loop spans 14 amino acids. Trimming took 7 bases from V and 0 from J, leaving 16 bases between them. In germline, CDR1 is SQVTM, CDR2 ANQGSEA. As DNA, the CDR3 is TGCAGCGCCCCGGGAACACACAACTCCTACGAGCAGTACTTC. It specifies CSAPGTHNSYEQYF.

V is TRBV15 and J is TRBJ2-1; TRBD1 aligns across 7 bases. This CDR3 is built from 15 residues. V lost 8 bases, J lost 4 bases, and 11 bases stayed unmatched. CDR1 and CDR2 (germline): LNHNV, YYDKDF (reference sequence). The CDR3 loop is CATSDRDSQYNEQFF. CDR3 in DNA: TGTGCCACCTCGGACCGGGACAGTCAGTACAATGAGCAGTTCTTC.

The gene calls are TRBV6-5 and TRBJ2-7; 7 bases fit TRBD2. Germline V gene lookup returns CDR1 MNHEY and CDR2 SVGAGI. V was pared by 2 bases and J by 0 bases, with 4 bases of the junction left unmatched. This CDR3 is built from 15 residues. The chain's CDR3 is CASSYGASGSYEQYF. The CDR3 region has the DNA TGTGCCAGCAGTTACGGGGCTAGCGGCTCCTACGAGCAGTACTTC.

This chain joins TRBV25-1 and TRBJ1-2, with a tentative D call TRBD1 (5 bases). V lost 1 base, J lost 0 bases, and 12 bases lay in between. Germline V CDR1 and CDR2: MGHDK, SYGVNS. CDR3 length equals 16 residues. This CDR3 is CASSELGQGPNYGYTF. The CDR3 nucleotides are TGTGCCAGCAGTGAATTAGGGCAGGGCCCTAACTATGGCTACACCTTC.

This clone was observed a single time. The V call is TRBV4-3, the J call TRBJ2-3, with a possible D match to TRBD2 (6 bases). CDR3 length equals 17 residues. In germline, CDR1 is LGHNA, CDR2 YSLEER. The ends were cut back, 0 bases at V and 2 bases at J, with 15 bases in the middle. Here the CDR3 DNA reads TGCGCCAGCAGCCAAGATTTGTGGGAGGACCCCACAGATACGCAGTATTTT. Encoded protein: CASSQDLWEDPTDTQYF.

The chain uses TRBV5-8 and TRBJ2-1, with 13 positions matching TRBD2. The germline V gene has CDR1 SGHTS and CDR2 YDEGEE. With 5 bases clipped from V and 3 bases from J, the junction kept 11 bases outside the gene matches. This CDR3 is built from 18 residues. The DNA of the CDR3 is TGTGCCAGCAGGCAAGGACTAGCGGGAGCCTTACTCTACAATGAGCAGTTCTTC. Translating gives CASRQGLAGALLYNEQFF.

This clone was seen only once. The V call is TRBV14, the J call TRBJ2-3; tentative D call: TRBD2 (5 bases). The length of the CDR3 is 16 residues. CDR1 is SGHDN, CDR2 FVKESK, per germline. The V end was cut by 4 bases, the J end by 4 bases, with 18 bases between. CDR3 nucleotide sequence: TGTGCCAGCAGCCCCTGGGGAGCTGGTGCGGCAGATACGCAGTATTTT. Amino acid sequence: CASSPWGAGAADTQYF.

This chain uses TRBV4-1 with TRBJ1-1, with a weak D call TRBD1 (5 bases). Deletions cut 9 bases from V and 1 base from J, with 15 bases between. The CDR3 covers 14 residues. CDR1 is MGHRA, CDR2 YSYEKL, per germline. The CDR3, as DNA: TGCGCCAGTAGGGGAGGGTACCCGAACACTGAAGCTTTCTTT. It yields the protein CASRGGYPNTEAFF.

This clone has a single count. The rearrangement uses TRBV19 and TRBJ2-3; D is perhaps TRBD2 (5 bases). V gave up 1 base and J gave up 6 bases, with 14 bases separating them. The germline CDR1 and CDR2 sequences are LNHDA and SQIVND (reference sequence). This CDR3 contains 15 residues. CDR3 protein: CASSIAQLDSDTQYF. The CDR3 DNA is TGTGCCAGTAGTATAGCCCAACTAGATTCCGATACGCAGTATTTT.

In DNA form, the CDR3 reads TGTGCCAGCACCAGTGCGGGGGGGCCGAGAGATACGCAGTATTTT. Translation: CASTSAGGPRDTQYF. The gene calls are TRBV6-5 and TRBJ2-3, with 9 bases aligning to TRBD2. CDR1 MNHEY and CDR2 SVGAGI come from the germline V gene. The CDR3 runs 15 residues. V was clipped by 7 bases and J by 5 bases; unmatched bases: 10.

The chain employs TRBV25-1 and TRBJ2-5, with 11 bases identical to TRBD2. The ends lost 6 bases at V and 2 bases at J; junction bases unmatched: 2. The CDR3 runs 14 residues. The germline V gene encodes CDR1 MGHDK and CDR2 SYGVNS. Here the CDR3 reads CASRVAGGQETQYF. Here the CDR3 DNA reads TGTGCCAGCAGAGTAGCGGGGGGGCAAGAGACCCAGTACTTC.

V and J are TRBV5-5 and TRBJ2-7, with D unresolved. V was cut by 0 bases and J by 2 bases, with 6 bases left in between. CDR1 and CDR2 from the germline V gene are SGHKS and YYEKEE (reference sequence). There are 13 residues in the CDR3. In DNA form, the CDR3 reads TGTGCCAGCAGCTTGGCCAGTACCTACGAGCAGTACTTC. This codes for CASSLASTYEQYF. The entire variable domain, with the rest obtained from reference TRBV5-5 and TRBJ2-7, is as follows: DAGVTQSPTHLIKTRGQQVTLRCSPISGHKSVSWYQQVLGQGPQFIFQYYEKEERGRGNFPDRFSARQFPNYSSELNVNALLLGDSALYLCASSLASTYEQYFGPGTRLTVT.

This clone was counted only a few times. The rearrangement links TRBV5-1 to TRBJ1-5, with D unresolved. The CDR3 length is 14 residues. Germline CDR1 SGHRS, CDR2 YFSETQ. Trimming removed 0 bases at V and 6 bases at J, with 10 bases between. The CDR3 reads CASSLDVGAQPQHF. Written as DNA, the CDR3 is TGCGCCAGCAGCTTGGATGTCGGTGCTCAGCCCCAGCATTTT.

The CDR3 DNA reads TGTGCCAGCAGCTACCGACAGGGGGAGTATCCCCAGCATTTT. This encodes CASSYRQGEYPQHF. The chain is built from TRBV5-6 and TRBJ1-5, with 9 bases that match TRBD1. This CDR3 contains 14 residues. Trimming took 3 bases from V and 10 from J; bases not matched to a gene: 8. CDR1 SGHDT and CDR2 YYEEEE come from the germline V gene.